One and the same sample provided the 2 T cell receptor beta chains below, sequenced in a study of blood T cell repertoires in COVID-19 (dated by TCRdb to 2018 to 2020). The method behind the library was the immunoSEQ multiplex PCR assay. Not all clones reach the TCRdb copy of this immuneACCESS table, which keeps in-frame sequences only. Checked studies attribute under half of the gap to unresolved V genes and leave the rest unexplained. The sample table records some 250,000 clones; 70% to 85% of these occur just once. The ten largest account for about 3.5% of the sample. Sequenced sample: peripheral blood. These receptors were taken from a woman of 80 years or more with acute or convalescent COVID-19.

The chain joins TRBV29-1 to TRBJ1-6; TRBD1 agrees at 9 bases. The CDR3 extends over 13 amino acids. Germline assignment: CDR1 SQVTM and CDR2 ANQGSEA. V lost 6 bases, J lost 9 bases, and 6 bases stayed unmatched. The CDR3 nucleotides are TGCAGCGTCCTCGACAGGGGGACTTCACCCCTCCACTTT. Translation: CSVLDRGTSPLHF.

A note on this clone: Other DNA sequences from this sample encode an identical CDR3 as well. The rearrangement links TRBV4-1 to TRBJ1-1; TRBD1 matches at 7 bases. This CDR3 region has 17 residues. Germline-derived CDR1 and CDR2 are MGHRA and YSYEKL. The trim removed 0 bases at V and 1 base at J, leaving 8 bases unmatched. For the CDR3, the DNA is TGCGCCAGCAGCCAAGATCGACCCGGGACAGCGAACACTGAAGCTTTCTTT. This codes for CASSQDRPGTANTEAFF.